The 29 T cell receptor beta chains listed next were all sequenced from one sample in a study of CD8 T cells in ankylosing spondylitis. TCRdb independently ran MiXCR on the 5' RACE reads; one entry per CDR3 protein. The data show about 250,000 distinct CDR3 sequences, approximately 30% seen once. The sample taken for sequencing was blood, either unsorted or a sorted T cell fraction (not recorded which). Receptors originate from a male donor with ankylosing spondylitis or in good health (not recorded which).

J is TRBJ2-4 and V is TRBV3-1, with D perhaps TRBD1 (5 bases). The germline V and J ends were trimmed by 4 bases and 1 base, with 17 bases remaining between them. Germline CDR1 is LGHDT and CDR2 is YNNKEL (reference sequence). The CDR3 is made up of 17 amino acids. This chain's CDR3 is CASSPDQGILAKNIQYF. In DNA, the CDR3 is TGTGCCAGCAGCCCTGACCAGGGCATCCTGGCCAAAAACATTCAGTACTTC.

The sample holds a few counts of this clonotype. The chain combines TRBV29-1 with TRBJ2-1; 8 bases map to TRBD1. Germline values: CDR1 SQVTM, CDR2 ANQGSEA. The CDR3 runs to 14 residues. The V segment lost 4 bases and the J segment 4 bases; nucleotides outside the gene matches: 6. CDR3 DNA: TGCAGCGTTGGCGACAGGGGCCTTTACAATGAGCAGTTCTTC. This codes for CSVGDRGLYNEQFF.

The V and J genes are TRBV12-3 or TRBV12-4 and TRBJ1-3; a weak D match, TRBD1 (5 bases). The V and J ends lost 8 bases and 4 bases respectively, with 15 bases between them. The CDR3 has 14 residues. Here the CDR3 reads CASEGIGSGNTIYF. The CDR3 coding sequence is TGTGCCAGCGAGGGGATAGGCTCGGGAAACACCATATATTTT.

With regard to this clonotype: The junction shows a germline mismatch at one end, possibly a read error. The gene calls are TRBV20-1 and TRBJ1-2, with D tentatively TRBD1 (5 bases). The length of the CDR3 is 16 residues. CDR1 is DFQATT, CDR2 SNEGSKA, per germline (reference sequence). CDR3 protein: CSARGLAGPTNYGYTF. As DNA, the CDR3 is TGCAGTGCCAGAGGGTTGGCGGGGCCTACAAACTATGGCTACACCTTC.

This chain connects TRBV7-2 to TRBJ1-1; 8 bases align to TRBD1. This CDR3 spans 14 amino acids. Germline assignment: CDR1 SGHTA and CDR2 FQGNSA. Losses at the gene ends were 1 base for V and 3 bases for J; bases not matched to a gene: 1. In nucleotides, the CDR3 is TGTGCCAGCAGCTTAGTACAGGGGGACACTGAAGCTTTCTTT. Its protein product is CASSLVQGDTEAFF.

The J gene is TRBJ2-2, the V gene TRBV5-6; D is undetermined. The V end was cut by 4 bases, the J end by 1 base, with 11 bases between. This CDR3 spans 15 amino acids. Germline assignment: CDR1 SGHDT and CDR2 YYEEEE. CDR3 DNA: TGTGCCAGCAGCGGTGGCCACAGGAACACCGGGGAGCTGTTTTTT. It yields the protein CASSGGHRNTGELFF.

This clonotype was seen only a few times. The chain employs TRBV4-1 and TRBJ1-1; D is ambiguous. Per germline, CDR1 MGHRA and CDR2 YSYEKL. The CDR3 is 17 residues long. Trimming pared 1 base from V and 0 bases from J, leaving 15 bases between. CDR3 bases: TGCGCCAGCAGCCAAGTCGCTGACTCTGATGTGAACACTGAAGCTTTCTTT. Protein sequence: CASSQVADSDVNTEAFF.

This chain uses TRBV7-9 with TRBJ1-2; D is unclear. The V gene's germline CDR1 is SEHNR and CDR2 FQNEAQ (reference sequence). With 2 bases removed from V and 8 bases from J, the gap between germline ends came to 3 bases. This CDR3 is built from 10 residues. The CDR3 DNA sequence: TGTGCCAGCAGCTTACTCGGCTACACCTTC. It yields the protein CASSLLGYTF.

The V and J genes are TRBV5-1 and TRBJ2-1, with 8 bases fitting TRBD2. The J segment lost 2 bases and the V segment lost 2 bases, leaving 3 bases of the junction unmatched. This CDR3 has 15 residues. The V gene's germline CDR1 is SGHRS and CDR2 YFSETQ. The CDR3 region is CASSLAGDPYNEQFF. The CDR3 DNA follows: TGCGCCAGCAGCTTAGCGGGGGACCCCTACAATGAGCAGTTCTTC.

The CDR3 DNA reads TGCGCCAGCAGCCAAGAAGCCAGATACAATGAGCAGTTCTTC. Residues: CASSQEARYNEQFF. The rearrangement uses TRBV4-1 and TRBJ2-1, with D unclear. The CDR3 consists of 14 residues. V gave up 0 bases and J gave up 4 bases, with 7 bases separating them. The germline V gene encodes CDR1 MGHRA and CDR2 YSYEKL.

This clonotype has a handful of counts. V gene TRBV5-5 combines with J gene TRBJ2-1, with 8 bases matching TRBD1. The CDR3 consists of 15 residues. J was trimmed by 5 bases and V by 3 bases; bases with no gene match: 7. The germline gives CDR1 SGHKS, CDR2 YYEKEE (reference sequence). The CDR3 DNA sequence: TGTGCCAGCAGCTCGAGACCAGGGGGCCACAATGAGCAGTTCTTC. This translates into CASSSRPGGHNEQFF.

The rearrangement links TRBV29-1 to TRBJ2-2; 7 positions agree with TRBD1. CDR3 length: 14 amino acids. Trimming removed 6 bases from V and 2 bases from J; junction bases left unmatched: 6. Germline V gene lookup returns CDR1 SQVTM and CDR2 ANQGSEA. CDR3 amino acids: CSVLDRLNTGELFF. CDR3 DNA: TGCAGCGTCCTGGACAGGCTTAACACCGGGGAGCTGTTTTTT.

The chain joins TRBV10-3 to TRBJ1-3; 10 bases match TRBD1. CDR3 length: 14 amino acids. Germline V gives CDR1 ENHRY, CDR2 SYGVKD. The V and J ends lost 10 bases and 0 bases, in that order; junction bases with no gene match: 3. CDR3 sequence: CATRDRGSGNTIYF. In nucleotides, the CDR3 is TGTGCCACCCGGGACAGGGGCTCTGGAAACACCATATATTTT.

The chain is built from TRBV28 and TRBJ2-7; possibly TRBD2 for D (6 bases). Germline loops: CDR1 MDHEN, CDR2 SYDVKM. V lost 8 bases and J 4 bases, leaving 12 bases between the germline ends. The CDR3 contains 12 residues. For the CDR3, the DNA is TGTGCCAGCCGGGCAGGAGGGTACGAGCAGTACTTC. It translates to CASRAGGYEQYF. Complete variable domain (other parts from reference TRBV28 and TRBJ2-7): DVKVTQSSRYLVKRTGEKVFLECVQDMDHENMFWYRQDPGLGLRLIYFSYDVKMKEKGDIPEGYSVSREKKERFSLILESASTNQTSMYLCASRAGGYEQYFGPGTRLTVT.

V usage is TRBV12-3 or TRBV12-4 and J usage is TRBJ1-5, with D unresolved. The V end lost 5 bases, the J end lost 4 bases, and 12 bases lay between the germline ends. There are 14 residues in the CDR3. As DNA, the CDR3 is TGTGCCAGCAGTACGGACCTCTCTAATCAGCCCCAGCATTTT. Its protein product is CASSTDLSNQPQHF.

This clonotype showed up just once. The chain couples TRBV7-9 to TRBJ2-7; 8 positions agree with TRBD1. The CDR3 extends over 15 amino acids. V gave up 5 bases and J gave up 2 bases; unmatched junction bases: 8. From germline, CDR1 is SEHNR and CDR2 FQNEAQ (reference sequence). CDR3 bases: TGTGCCAGCAGCGCCACCGGGACAGGAACCTACGAGCAGTACTTC. Translating it yields CASSATGTGTYEQYF. Using reference TRBV7-9 and TRBJ2-7 for the parts outside the CDR3, the full variable domain is DTGVSQNPRHKITKRGQNVTFRCDPISEHNRLYWYRQTLGQGPEFLTYFQNEAQLEKSRLLSDRFSAERPKGSFSTLEIQRTEQGDSAMYLCASSATGTGTYEQYFGPGTRLTVT.

The V call is TRBV20-1, the J call TRBJ1-2; the match to TRBD1 covers 9 bases. V gave up 3 bases and J gave up 5 bases; unmatched junction bases: 7. Germline V gene sequence: CDR1 DFQATT, CDR2 SNEGSKA (reference sequence). The CDR3 consists of 14 residues. For the CDR3, the DNA is TGCAGTGCTAGCCGGGACAGGGCTGGATATGGCTACACCTTC. This codes for CSASRDRAGYGYTF.

This clonotype was seen only a few times. This chain connects TRBV12-3 or TRBV12-4 to TRBJ1-5, with 8 bases identical to TRBD1. V was clipped by 5 bases and J by 3 bases; unmatched bases: 9. The CDR3 sequence is 16 residues long. CDR3 amino acids: CASSDQGAAFNQPQHF. For the CDR3, the DNA is TGTGCCAGCAGTGATCAGGGGGCTGCTTTCAATCAGCCCCAGCATTTT.

This clonotype has at least ten counts. This chain links TRBV29-1 with TRBJ2-1; 8 bases fit TRBD2. The CDR3 runs 14 residues. The V gene's germline CDR1 is SQVTM and CDR2 ANQGSEA. Losses at the gene ends were 6 bases for V and 4 bases for J; bases not matched to a gene: 8. The CDR3 bases are TGCAGCGTGTTCGGGCGGGGGGATTACAATGAGCAGTTCTTC. This codes for CSVFGRGDYNEQFF.

V gene TRBV28 combines with J gene TRBJ2-2; D is possibly TRBD1 (6 bases). This CDR3 has 14 amino acids. With 6 bases removed from V and 2 bases from J, the gap between germline ends came to 10 bases. Germline CDR1 MDHEN, CDR2 SYDVKM. The CDR3 DNA follows: TGTGCCAGCAGCTGGACAGACAACACCGGGGAGCTGTTTTTT. Its protein product is CASSWTDNTGELFF. The full variable domain, completed using reference TRBV28 and TRBJ2-2, is DVKVTQSSRYLVKRTGEKVFLECVQDMDHENMFWYRQDPGLGLRLIYFSYDVKMKEKGDIPEGYSVSREKKERFSLILESASTNQTSMYLCASSWTDNTGELFFGEGSRLTVL.

This clonotype was picked up a small number of times. The gene calls are TRBV12-3 or TRBV12-4 and TRBJ2-1, with D perhaps TRBD1 (6 bases). V lost 4 bases, J lost 4 bases, and 20 bases lay in between. This CDR3 comprises 17 residues. CDR3: CASSWTAPVPGYNEQFF. In nucleotides, the CDR3 is TGTGCCAGCAGTTGGACAGCACCGGTGCCAGGGTACAATGAGCAGTTCTTC.

This clonotype was counted between two and nine times. The chain employs TRBV20-1 and TRBJ2-5; TRBD2 matches at 7 bases. The CDR3 is made up of 15 amino acids. The V segment lost 6 bases and the J segment 2 bases; nucleotides outside the gene matches: 12. Looked up from germline, CDR1 is DFQATT and CDR2 is SNEGSKA (reference sequence). The CDR3 DNA reads TGCAGTGCGCATTTCAAGCGGGGAGTTCAAGAGACCCAGTACTTC. Protein product: CSAHFKRGVQETQYF.

V gene TRBV7-9 combines with J gene TRBJ1-5, with D unclear. V lost 0 bases and J lost 6, with 6 bases in between. This CDR3 has 13 residues. Per germline, CDR1 SEHNR and CDR2 FQNEAQ (reference sequence). The CDR3 region has the DNA TGTGCCAGCAGCTTAGCCGAGGGTCAGCCCCAGCATTTT. Translated: CASSLAEGQPQHF. Variable domain in full (rest from reference TRBV7-9 and TRBJ1-5): DTGVSQNPRHKITKRGQNVTFRCDPISEHNRLYWYRQTLGQGPEFLTYFQNEAQLEKSRLLSDRFSAERPKGSFSTLEIQRTEQGDSAMYLCASSLAEGQPQHFGDGTRLSIL.

This chain connects TRBV27 to TRBJ2-3, with D perhaps assigned TRBD1 or TRBD2 (6 bases each). The germline CDR1 and CDR2 sequences are MNHEY and SMNVEV (reference sequence). With 0 bases removed from V and 5 bases from J, the gap between germline ends came to 18 bases. The CDR3 is 17 amino acids. The CDR3: CASSLSLGGGPGDTQYF. The DNA for the CDR3 is TGTGCCAGCAGTTTATCTCTCGGAGGGGGGCCGGGAGATACGCAGTATTTT.

V gene TRBV28 combines with J gene TRBJ2-1; D is undetermined. V was cut by 6 bases and J by 1 base, with 10 bases left in between. The CDR3 length is 14 residues. CDR1 is MDHEN and CDR2 is SYDVKM in the germline V gene. CDR3 DNA sequence: TGTGCCAGCAGGACGGTGGGTTCCTACAATGAGCAGTTCTTC. It encodes CASRTVGSYNEQFF.

This sequence joins TRBV10-3 and TRBJ2-3, with TRBD2 as a possible D gene (5 bases). Germline V gene data show CDR1 as ENHRY and CDR2 as SYGVKD. Between the trimmed V and J ends, which lost 3 bases and 2 bases, there was a span of 24 bases. This CDR3 is 19 amino acids long. CDR3 protein: CAISDQTTGETSNTDTQYF. CDR3 DNA: TGTGCCATCAGTGACCAAACCACCGGGGAGACTTCCAACACAGATACGCAGTATTTT.

To note about this clonotype: At one end the junction does not follow the germline gene, possibly because of a read error. V gene TRBV6-5 combines with J gene TRBJ2-7, with 10 bases lining up with TRBD1. Germline values: CDR1 MNHEY, CDR2 SVGAGI. This CDR3 has 15 residues. CDR3 sequence reads: CASSYLWTGGYEQYF. The DNA of the CDR3 is TGTGCCAGCAGCTACTTATGGACAGGGGGATACGAGCAGTACTTC.

This clonotype turned up a few times. The chain employs TRBV29-1 and TRBJ2-1, with 7 bases aligning to TRBD1. There are 12 residues in the CDR3. V was clipped by 4 bases and J by 9 bases; unmatched bases: 6. The V gene's germline CDR1 is SQVTM and CDR2 ANQGSEA. The CDR3 region is CSVARDSSEQFF. The CDR3 region has the DNA TGCAGCGTTGCAAGGGACAGCTCTGAGCAGTTCTTC.

The chain recombines TRBV9 with TRBJ1-4; 10 nucleotides match TRBD1. The ends lost 4 bases at V and 7 bases at J; junction bases unmatched: 4. This CDR3 has 14 amino acids. Germline values: CDR1 SGDLS, CDR2 YYNGEE. CDR3 coding DNA: TGTGCCAGCAGCAGACAGGGGGCTGGTGAAAAACTGTTTTTT. It yields the protein CASSRQGAGEKLFF.